The text below deals with one T cell receptor beta chain. The target antigen is unknown. Germline values: CDR1 MDHEN, CDR2 SYDVKM. This CDR3 is built from 14 residues. This record belongs to a study of monozygotic twins with inflammatory bowel disease. Study-level findings and limits: Relative to healthy twins, IBD patients had fewer clonotypes in common with others, a gap that was especially apparent with disease activity.

For every sample, eight separate reactions were used to make cDNA. From the 5' RACE reads, TCRdb lists one entry per CDR3 protein and no DNA. The sample's table shows about 420,000 distinct CDR3 sequences. This clonotype was sampled from a human donor with ulcerative colitis or Crohn's disease, or a healthy co-twin of an affected twin (not recorded which). J is TRBJ1-2 and V is TRBV28; TCRdb names TRBD1, which stays unverified in the absence of DNA. The sequenced sample was blood. The CDR3 region is CASSLFGGPYGYTF.